These T cell receptor beta chains were read from a single sample in a study of identical twins. TCRdb reprocessed the 5' RACE reads via MiXCR and lists one record per CDR3 protein. Of 300,000 to 400,000 distinct CDR3 sequences in the sample, roughly an eighth were seen once. These same records also appear under a second study, on yellow fever vaccine responses in identical twins.

Sequencing used CD8+ T cells sorted from blood. Receptors were obtained from a woman under 30 in good health. Both conserved end residues are part of each CDR3. D genes are given only for firm matches. Clone sizes are given selectively: once, few, many, or a class where the clone is expanded.

d_call | j_call | clone_size | v_call | cdr3_aa | cdr3_nt
. | TRBJ2-2 | . | TRBV2 | CASSEPSVGAGELFF | TGTGCCAGCAGTGAACCCTCCGTCGGTGCCGGGGAGCTGTTTTTT
. | TRBJ2-7 | few | TRBV4-1 | CASSPTASSYEQYF | TGCGCCAGCAGCCCGACCGCGAGCTCCTACGAGCAGTACTTC
TRBD1 | TRBJ1-2 | . | TRBV3-1 | CASSHQGQGASGYTF | TGTGCCAGCAGCCACCAGGGACAGGGGGCGAGCGGCTACACCTTC
. | TRBJ1-5 | . | TRBV27 | CASGKGLYSNQPQHF | TGTGCCAGCGGAAAGGGCCTATATAGCAATCAGCCCCAGCATTTT
. | TRBJ1-4 | many | TRBV29-1 | CSVEDRKKKLFF | TGCAGCGTTGAAGACAGGAAAAAAAAACTGTTTTTT
. | TRBJ2-1 | . | TRBV27 | CASSQGSREQFF | TGTGCCAGCAGCCAGGGGTCCCGGGAGCAGTTCTTC
TRBD1 | TRBJ2-3 | medium-sized | TRBV6-4 | CASSDGTGGTDTQYF | TGTGCCAGCAGTGACGGGACAGGGGGCACAGATACGCAGTATTTT
. | TRBJ2-1 | . | TRBV6-7 | CATGEDTYNEQFF | TGTGCCACCGGGGAGGACACCTACAATGAGCAGTTCTTC
TRBD1 | TRBJ2-7 | few | TRBV20-1 | CSASLYLGQGAYEQYF | TGCAGTGCTAGCCTGTACCTCGGACAGGGGGCCTACGAGCAGTACTTC
TRBD2 | TRBJ2-5 | . | TRBV27 | CASSSTSTWEGLETQYF | TGTGCCAGCAGTTCAACTTCGACCTGGGAGGGCCTAGAGACCCAGTACTTC
. | TRBJ2-1 | many | TRBV7-9 | CASSSGRSSYNEQFF | TGTGCCAGCAGCTCGGGGCGAAGCTCCTACAATGAGCAGTTCTTC